The present T cell receptor beta chain was sequenced within a study of T cells in tuberculosis. TCR-alpha and TCR-beta chains were sequenced unpaired. Sequencing was performed with immunoSEQ multiplex PCR; in TCRdb, only in-frame clones are kept and a portion is missing. Counted here are tens of thousands of clones, roughly 93% occurring once; the ten biggest clones make up approximately 1.9%. Sorting used thawed, overnight-rested PBMC stained with anti-CD3, a viability dye and GMM-loaded CD1B tetramer. The lipid loaded on the CD1B tetramers was C32 glucose monomycolate from Rhodococcus equi. CD14-expressing monocytes were removed from PBMC before cryopreservation and sorting. CDR3 length equals 16 residues. Germline V gives CDR1 SNHLY, CDR2 FYNNEI. V lost 7 bases and J lost 6; bases outside the gene matches: 12.

This rearrangement joins TRBV2 to TRBJ2-2, with 9 bases aligning to TRBD1. This TCR was recovered from an adult woman with latent tuberculosis. Sequencing was carried out using CD1b-GMM tetramer-negative cells sorted from PBMCs. The chain's CDR3 is CASKGQGSSFAGELFF. CDR3 bases: TGTGCCAGCAAAGGACAGGGGAGTAGTTTTGCCGGGGAGCTGTTTTTT.